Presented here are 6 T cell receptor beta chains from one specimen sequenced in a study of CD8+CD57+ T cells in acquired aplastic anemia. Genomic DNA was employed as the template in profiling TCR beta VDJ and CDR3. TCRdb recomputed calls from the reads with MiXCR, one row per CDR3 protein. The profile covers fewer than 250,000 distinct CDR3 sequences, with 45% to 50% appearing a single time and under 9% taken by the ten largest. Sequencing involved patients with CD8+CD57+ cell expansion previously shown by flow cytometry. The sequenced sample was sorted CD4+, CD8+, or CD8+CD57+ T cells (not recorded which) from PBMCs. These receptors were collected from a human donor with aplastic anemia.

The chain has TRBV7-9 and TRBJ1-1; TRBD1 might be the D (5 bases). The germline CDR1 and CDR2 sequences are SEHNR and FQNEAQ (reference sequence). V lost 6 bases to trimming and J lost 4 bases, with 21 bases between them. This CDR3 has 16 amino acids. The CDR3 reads CASSPGLAGGGTEAFF. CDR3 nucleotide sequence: TGTGCCAGCAGTCCAGGACTAGCGGGGGGAGGCACTGAAGCTTTCTTT.

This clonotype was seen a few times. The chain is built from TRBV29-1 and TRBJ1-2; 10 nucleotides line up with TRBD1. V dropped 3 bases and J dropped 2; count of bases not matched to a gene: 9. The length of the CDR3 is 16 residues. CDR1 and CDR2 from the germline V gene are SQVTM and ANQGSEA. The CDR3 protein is CSVEGTGTGVNYGYTF. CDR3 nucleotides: TGCAGCGTTGAGGGCACCGGGACAGGGGTAAACTATGGCTACACCTTC.

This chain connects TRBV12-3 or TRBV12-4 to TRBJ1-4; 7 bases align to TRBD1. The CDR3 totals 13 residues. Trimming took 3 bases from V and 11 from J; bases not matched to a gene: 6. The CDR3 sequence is CASSLGTAEKLFF. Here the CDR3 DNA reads TGTGCCAGCAGTTTGGGGACAGCTGAGAAACTGTTTTTT.

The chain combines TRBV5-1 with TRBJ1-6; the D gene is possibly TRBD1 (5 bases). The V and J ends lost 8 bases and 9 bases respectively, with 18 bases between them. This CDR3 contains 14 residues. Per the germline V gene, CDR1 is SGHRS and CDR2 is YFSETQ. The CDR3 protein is CASGIGENGSPLHF. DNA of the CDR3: TGCGCCAGTGGAATAGGGGAGAACGGTTCACCCCTCCACTTT.

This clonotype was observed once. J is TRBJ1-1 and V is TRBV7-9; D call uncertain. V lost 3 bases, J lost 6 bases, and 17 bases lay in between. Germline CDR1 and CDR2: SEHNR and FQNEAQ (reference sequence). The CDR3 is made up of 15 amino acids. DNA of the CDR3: TGTGCCAGCAGCTTGGTTGGCCTCGAGTCGGCTGAAGCTTTCTTT. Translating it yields CASSLVGLESAEAFF.

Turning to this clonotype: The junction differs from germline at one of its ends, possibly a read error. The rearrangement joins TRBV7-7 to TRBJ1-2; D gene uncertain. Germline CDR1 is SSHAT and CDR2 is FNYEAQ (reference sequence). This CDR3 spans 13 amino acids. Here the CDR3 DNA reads TGTGCTAGCAGCTTACGACAAATCTCTGGAAACACCTTC. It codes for CASSLRQISGNTF.